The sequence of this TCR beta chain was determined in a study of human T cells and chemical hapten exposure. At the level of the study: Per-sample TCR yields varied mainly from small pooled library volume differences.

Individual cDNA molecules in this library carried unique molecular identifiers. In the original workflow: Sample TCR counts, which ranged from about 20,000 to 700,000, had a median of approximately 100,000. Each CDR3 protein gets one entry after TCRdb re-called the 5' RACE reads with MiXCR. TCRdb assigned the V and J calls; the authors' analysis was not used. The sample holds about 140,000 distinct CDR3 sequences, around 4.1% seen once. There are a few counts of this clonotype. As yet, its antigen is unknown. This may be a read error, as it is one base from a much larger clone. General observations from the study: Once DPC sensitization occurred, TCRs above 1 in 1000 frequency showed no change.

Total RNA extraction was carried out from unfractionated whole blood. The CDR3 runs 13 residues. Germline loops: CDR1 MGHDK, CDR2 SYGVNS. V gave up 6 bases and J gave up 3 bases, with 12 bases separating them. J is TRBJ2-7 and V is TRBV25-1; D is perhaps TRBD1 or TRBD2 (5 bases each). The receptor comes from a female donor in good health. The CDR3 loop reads CASRGRAYYEQYF. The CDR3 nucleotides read TGTGCCAGCAGGGGACGAGCCTACTACGAGCAGTACTTC.